This T cell receptor beta chain was captured in a study of T cells after yellow fever vaccination. Study as a whole: Those fractions that held only low numbers of cells were prepared using the SMART-Seq v4 Ultra Low Input RNA kit.

In germline, CDR1 is SGHTA, CDR2 FQGNSA. The J segment lost 1 base and the V segment lost 3 bases, leaving 10 bases of the junction unmatched. The CDR3 runs 17 residues. General study findings and limits: Abundant bulk-population clonotypes could contaminate the FACS-sorted repertoires. A minor fraction of clonotypes spanned both CD4 and CD8 compartments.

This clonotype was detected only a few times. Its matching antigen is unknown. It was through 5'RACE template switching that TCR cDNA was made, with a universal primer site and UMIs added. One entry per CDR3 protein results from TCRdb running MiXCR on the 5' RACE reads. The data contain under 95,000 distinct CDR3 sequences, about 7.2% of them singletons. The chain links TRBV7-2 to TRBJ1-2, with 8 bases identical to TRBD1. The specimen was CD8+ T cells sorted from PBMCs, collected more than 8 days after the first yellow fever vaccination. The TCR comes from a man younger than 30 who received the YFV17D yellow fever vaccine. CDR3: CASSFINRGLINYGYTF. The CDR3 DNA reads TGTGCCAGCAGCTTTATCAACAGGGGGTTAATTAACTATGGCTACACCTTC.